These T cell receptor beta chains were read from a single sample in a study of metastatic and nonmetastatic thyroid tumors. TCRdb re-analyzed the PCR reads through MiXCR. The table includes roughly 19,000 clones, 37% detected once. Material: tumor tissue. These receptors were collected from a female donor with papillary thyroid cancer or a benign thyroid nodule (not recorded which). Some clones in this sample may be carry-over from other donors' samples. Each CDR3 is given with its conserved first and last residue. D genes are given only for firm matches. Rows give clone size only sometimes, using once, few, many, or a class for an expanded clone.

D gene: -; V gene: TRBV10-3; clone size: -; J gene: TRBJ1-5; CDR3 protein: CAISEKNQPQHF; CDR3 DNA: TGTGCCATCAGTGAGAAAAATCAGCCCCAGCATTTT
D gene: -; V gene: TRBV11-3; clone size: -; J gene: TRBJ1-6; CDR3 protein: CASSRTLGSPLHF; CDR3 DNA: TGTGCCAGCAGTCGGACATTGGGTTCACCCCTCCACTTT
D gene: TRBD1; V gene: TRBV9; clone size: -; J gene: TRBJ2-2; CDR3 protein: CASSSSGQGGHTGELFF; CDR3 DNA: TGTGCCAGCAGCTCCTCGGGACAGGGCGGACACACCGGGGAGCTGTTTTTT
D gene: TRBD1; V gene: TRBV19; clone size: few; J gene: TRBJ1-5; CDR3 protein: CASSIGTGDQPQHF; CDR3 DNA: TGTGCCAGTAGTATAGGAACAGGGGATCAGCCCCAGCATTTT
D gene: -; V gene: TRBV12-3/TRBV12-4; clone size: few; J gene: TRBJ1-2; CDR3 protein: CASSLDRRRSGYTF; CDR3 DNA: TGTGCCAGCAGTTTAGACAGGAGGAGGAGTGGCTACACCTTC
D gene: TRBD1; V gene: TRBV30; clone size: -; J gene: TRBJ2-7; CDR3 protein: CAWGTGGHEQYF; CDR3 DNA: TGTGCCTGGGGGACAGGGGGCCACGAGCAGTACTTC
D gene: -; V gene: TRBV7-9; clone size: -; J gene: TRBJ1-1; CDR3 protein: CASSPRRRGGTEAFF; CDR3 DNA: TGTGCCAGCAGCCCACGGCGGAGGGGTGGCACTGAAGCTTTCTTT
D gene: -; V gene: TRBV3-1; clone size: -; J gene: TRBJ1-3; CDR3 protein: CASSPPLGAGNTIYF; CDR3 DNA: TGTGCCAGCAGCCCCCCATTGGGGGCTGGAAACACCATATATTTT
D gene: TRBD2; V gene: TRBV6-5; clone size: few; J gene: TRBJ2-1; CDR3 protein: CASSTIGLAGKYNEQFF; CDR3 DNA: TGTGCCAGCAGTACCATCGGACTAGCGGGAAAGTACAATGAGCAGTTCTTC
D gene: TRBD1; V gene: TRBV6-1; clone size: few; J gene: TRBJ1-2; CDR3 protein: CASGDLQGDYGYTF; CDR3 DNA: TGTGCCAGCGGGGACTTACAGGGGGACTATGGCTACACCTTC
D gene: -; V gene: TRBV28; clone size: -; J gene: TRBJ1-5; CDR3 protein: CASSYGQSNQPQHF; CDR3 DNA: TGTGCCAGCAGTTATGGGCAGAGCAATCAGCCCCAGCATTTT
D gene: -; V gene: TRBV6-1; clone size: -; J gene: TRBJ2-6; CDR3 protein: CASSSYSISAGANVLTF; CDR3 DNA: TGTGCCAGCAGCTCATATTCTATCTCGGCTGGGGCCAACGTCCTGACTTTC
D gene: TRBD2; V gene: TRBV5-4; clone size: -; J gene: TRBJ2-3; CDR3 protein: CASSLAGLAGKDTQYF; CDR3 DNA: TGTGCCAGCAGCTTGGCGGGGCTAGCGGGGAAAGATACGCAGTATTTT
D gene: -; V gene: TRBV28; clone size: few; J gene: TRBJ2-1; CDR3 protein: CASSLFGGRYNEQFF; CDR3 DNA: TGTGCCAGCAGTTTATTTGGGGGGCGCTACAATGAGCAGTTCTTC
D gene: -; V gene: TRBV9; clone size: -; J gene: TRBJ2-2; CDR3 protein: CASSLGGQANTGELFF; CDR3 DNA: TGTGCCAGCAGCTTGGGGGGGCAGGCGAACACCGGGGAGCTGTTTTTT
D gene: TRBD2; V gene: TRBV7-3; clone size: -; J gene: TRBJ2-1; CDR3 protein: CASSFSGRAADEQFF; CDR3 DNA: TGTGCCAGCAGCTTTAGCGGGAGGGCCGCAGATGAGCAGTTCTTC
D gene: -; V gene: TRBV25-1; clone size: few; J gene: TRBJ2-7; CDR3 protein: CASSELGLDYEQYF; CDR3 DNA: TGTGCCAGCAGTGAATTAGGACTGGACTACGAGCAGTACTTC
D gene: -; V gene: TRBV7-6; clone size: -; J gene: TRBJ1-1; CDR3 protein: CASSLRVGATMNTEAFF; CDR3 DNA: TGTGCCAGCAGCTTAAGGGTGGGGGCAACAATGAACACTGAAGCTTTCTTT
D gene: -; V gene: TRBV6-1; clone size: few; J gene: TRBJ2-1; CDR3 protein: CASSRDSPAYNEQFF; CDR3 DNA: TGTGCCAGCAGCCGCGACAGTCCCGCATACAATGAGCAGTTCTTC
D gene: TRBD2; V gene: TRBV30; clone size: few; J gene: TRBJ2-2; CDR3 protein: CAWMVAGGGRELFF; CDR3 DNA: TGTGCCTGGATGGTAGCGGGAGGTGGTAGGGAGCTGTTTTTT
D gene: TRBD2; V gene: TRBV10-3; clone size: -; J gene: TRBJ2-4; CDR3 protein: CAISDGTGGFGIQYF; CDR3 DNA: TGTGCCATCAGTGACGGTACGGGGGGATTCGGCATTCAGTACTTC
D gene: -; V gene: TRBV19; clone size: -; J gene: TRBJ1-2; CDR3 protein: CASSPGRNNYGYTF; CDR3 DNA: TGTGCCAGTAGTCCGGGACGGAATAACTATGGCTACACCTTC
D gene: -; V gene: TRBV9; clone size: -; J gene: TRBJ2-7; CDR3 protein: CASSAGGTRYEQYF; CDR3 DNA: TGTGCCAGCAGCGCAGGCGGGACCCGCTACGAGCAGTACTTC
D gene: -; V gene: TRBV6-1; clone size: -; J gene: TRBJ2-3; CDR3 protein: CASSESRAAKGTQYF; CDR3 DNA: TGTGCCAGCAGTGAAAGTAGGGCCGCCAAGGGTACGCAGTATTTT
D gene: -; V gene: TRBV27; clone size: few; J gene: TRBJ1-1; CDR3 protein: CASSPVRPSAEAFF; CDR3 DNA: TGTGCCAGCAGTCCCGTTCGACCATCCGCTGAAGCTTTCTTT
D gene: -; V gene: TRBV30; clone size: -; J gene: TRBJ1-2; CDR3 protein: CAWSGGEGYTF; CDR3 DNA: TGTGCCTGGTCAGGAGGGGAAGGCTACACCTTC
D gene: -; V gene: TRBV7-8; clone size: -; J gene: TRBJ2-7; CDR3 protein: CASSSSSRGFYEQYF; CDR3 DNA: TGTGCCAGCAGCTCCTCCTCCCGGGGATTCTACGAGCAGTACTTC
D gene: TRBD1; V gene: TRBV27; clone size: -; J gene: TRBJ1-6; CDR3 protein: CASSSPHRGRGSPLHF; CDR3 DNA: TGTGCCAGCAGTTCCCCCCACAGGGGGCGAGGCTCACCCCTCCACTTT
D gene: TRBD2; V gene: TRBV12-3/TRBV12-4; clone size: -; J gene: TRBJ2-1; CDR3 protein: CASSQRVDGGGEQFF; CDR3 DNA: TGTGCCAGCAGCCAGCGGGTGGACGGGGGGGGTGAGCAGTTCTTC
D gene: TRBD2; V gene: TRBV6-2/TRBV6-3; clone size: -; J gene: TRBJ2-7; CDR3 protein: CASSYSMRTSGRVSYEQYF; CDR3 DNA: TGTGCCAGCAGTTACTCGATGCGGACTAGCGGGAGGGTCTCCTACGAGCAGTACTTC
D gene: -; V gene: TRBV12-3/TRBV12-4; clone size: -; J gene: TRBJ1-1; CDR3 protein: CASSLGTRDTEAFF; CDR3 DNA: TGTGCCAGCAGTTTAGGGACGCGGGACACTGAAGCTTTCTTT
D gene: -; V gene: TRBV14; clone size: -; J gene: TRBJ2-1; CDR3 protein: CASSQVWASEQFF; CDR3 DNA: TGTGCCAGCAGCCAAGTTTGGGCGAGTGAGCAGTTCTTC
D gene: -; V gene: TRBV6-1; clone size: few; J gene: TRBJ1-1; CDR3 protein: CASSEGAGAMNTEAFF; CDR3 DNA: TGTGCCAGCAGTGAAGGGGCAGGGGCCATGAACACTGAAGCTTTCTTT
D gene: -; V gene: TRBV30; clone size: -; J gene: TRBJ1-1; CDR3 protein: CAWSVQVSEAFF; CDR3 DNA: TGTGCCTGGAGTGTACAGGTCAGTGAAGCTTTCTTT
D gene: TRBD1; V gene: TRBV6-1; clone size: few; J gene: TRBJ1-5; CDR3 protein: CASSVGTVTWPQHF; CDR3 DNA: TGTGCCAGCAGTGTTGGGACAGTTACATGGCCCCAGCATTTT
D gene: -; V gene: TRBV5-1; clone size: -; J gene: TRBJ2-5; CDR3 protein: CASSGGRLQETQYF; CDR3 DNA: TGCGCCAGCAGCGGGGGACGGTTACAAGAGACCCAGTACTTC
D gene: -; V gene: TRBV12-3/TRBV12-4; clone size: -; J gene: TRBJ1-3; CDR3 protein: CASSLSPWGRFSGNTIYF; CDR3 DNA: TGTGCCAGCAGTTTAAGTCCGTGGGGCAGGTTCTCTGGAAACACCATATATTTT
D gene: TRBD2; V gene: TRBV6-5; clone size: -; J gene: TRBJ2-1; CDR3 protein: CASSSLGLAASYNEQFF; CDR3 DNA: TGTGCCAGCAGTTCCCTGGGACTAGCGGCTTCCTACAATGAGCAGTTCTTC
D gene: TRBD2; V gene: TRBV20-1; clone size: -; J gene: TRBJ2-5; CDR3 protein: CSASHGLAQETQYF; CDR3 DNA: TGCAGTGCTAGCCACGGACTAGCCCAAGAGACCCAGTACTTC
D gene: -; V gene: TRBV27; clone size: few; J gene: TRBJ2-1; CDR3 protein: CASSSPFRNEQFF; CDR3 DNA: TGTGCCAGCAGTTCACCATTTAGAAATGAGCAGTTCTTC
D gene: TRBD1; V gene: TRBV6-1; clone size: -; J gene: TRBJ1-1; CDR3 protein: CASSSDDREVSEAFF; CDR3 DNA: TGTGCCAGCAGTTCCGATGACAGGGAAGTCTCTGAAGCTTTCTTT
D gene: -; V gene: TRBV5-1; clone size: -; J gene: TRBJ2-7; CDR3 protein: CASTDPGPHEQYF; CDR3 DNA: TGCGCCAGCACCGATCCCGGGCCCCACGAGCAGTACTTC
D gene: -; V gene: TRBV28; clone size: -; J gene: TRBJ1-2; CDR3 protein: CASSILGPTTYGYTF; CDR3 DNA: TGTGCCAGCAGTATCCTGGGACCTACCACTTATGGCTACACCTTC
D gene: -; V gene: TRBV28; clone size: -; J gene: TRBJ2-7; CDR3 protein: CASSERGDEQYF; CDR3 DNA: TGTGCCAGCAGTGAGAGAGGGGACGAGCAGTACTTC
D gene: -; V gene: TRBV5-5; clone size: -; J gene: TRBJ2-1; CDR3 protein: CASSLELAAYNEQFF; CDR3 DNA: TGTGCCAGCAGCCTGGAACTAGCCGCCTACAATGAGCAGTTCTTC
D gene: TRBD1; V gene: TRBV19; clone size: few; J gene: TRBJ2-7; CDR3 protein: CASSIQGAVYEQYF; CDR3 DNA: TGTGCCAGTAGTATACAGGGGGCTGTGTACGAGCAGTACTTC
D gene: -; V gene: TRBV20-1; clone size: -; J gene: TRBJ2-7; CDR3 protein: CSARDRRASRYEQYF; CDR3 DNA: TGCAGTGCTAGAGATCGAAGGGCTAGCCGGTACGAGCAGTACTTC
D gene: -; V gene: TRBV6-1; clone size: -; J gene: TRBJ1-1; CDR3 protein: CASSQDRSYTEAFF; CDR3 DNA: TGTGCCAGCAGTCAAGACAGGAGTTACACTGAAGCTTTCTTT
D gene: -; V gene: TRBV6-1; clone size: -; J gene: TRBJ1-2; CDR3 protein: CASSPGPNYGYTF; CDR3 DNA: TGTGCCAGCAGTCCGGGGCCAAACTATGGCTACACCTTC
D gene: TRBD1; V gene: TRBV20-1; clone size: -; J gene: TRBJ2-7; CDR3 protein: CGAREGTGSSYEQYF; CDR3 DNA: TGCGGTGCTAGAGAAGGGACAGGGAGCTCCTACGAGCAGTACTTC
D gene: -; V gene: TRBV30; clone size: -; J gene: TRBJ1-5; CDR3 protein: CAWSVWGDQPQHF; CDR3 DNA: TGTGCCTGGAGTGTGTGGGGGGATCAGCCCCAGCATTTT
D gene: -; V gene: TRBV6-5; clone size: few; J gene: TRBJ1-2; CDR3 protein: CASSPLGTSGLSGYTF; CDR3 DNA: TGTGCCAGCAGTCCACTCGGGACCTCGGGACTCTCTGGCTACACCTTC
D gene: -; V gene: TRBV14; clone size: few; J gene: TRBJ2-1; CDR3 protein: CASSPQGYEQFF; CDR3 DNA: TGTGCCAGCAGCCCTCAGGGCTATGAGCAGTTCTTC
D gene: TRBD1; V gene: TRBV28; clone size: -; J gene: TRBJ1-1; CDR3 protein: CASSSQDRLVVAFF; CDR3 DNA: TGTGCCAGCAGTTCCCAGGACAGGCTCGTGGTAGCTTTCTTT